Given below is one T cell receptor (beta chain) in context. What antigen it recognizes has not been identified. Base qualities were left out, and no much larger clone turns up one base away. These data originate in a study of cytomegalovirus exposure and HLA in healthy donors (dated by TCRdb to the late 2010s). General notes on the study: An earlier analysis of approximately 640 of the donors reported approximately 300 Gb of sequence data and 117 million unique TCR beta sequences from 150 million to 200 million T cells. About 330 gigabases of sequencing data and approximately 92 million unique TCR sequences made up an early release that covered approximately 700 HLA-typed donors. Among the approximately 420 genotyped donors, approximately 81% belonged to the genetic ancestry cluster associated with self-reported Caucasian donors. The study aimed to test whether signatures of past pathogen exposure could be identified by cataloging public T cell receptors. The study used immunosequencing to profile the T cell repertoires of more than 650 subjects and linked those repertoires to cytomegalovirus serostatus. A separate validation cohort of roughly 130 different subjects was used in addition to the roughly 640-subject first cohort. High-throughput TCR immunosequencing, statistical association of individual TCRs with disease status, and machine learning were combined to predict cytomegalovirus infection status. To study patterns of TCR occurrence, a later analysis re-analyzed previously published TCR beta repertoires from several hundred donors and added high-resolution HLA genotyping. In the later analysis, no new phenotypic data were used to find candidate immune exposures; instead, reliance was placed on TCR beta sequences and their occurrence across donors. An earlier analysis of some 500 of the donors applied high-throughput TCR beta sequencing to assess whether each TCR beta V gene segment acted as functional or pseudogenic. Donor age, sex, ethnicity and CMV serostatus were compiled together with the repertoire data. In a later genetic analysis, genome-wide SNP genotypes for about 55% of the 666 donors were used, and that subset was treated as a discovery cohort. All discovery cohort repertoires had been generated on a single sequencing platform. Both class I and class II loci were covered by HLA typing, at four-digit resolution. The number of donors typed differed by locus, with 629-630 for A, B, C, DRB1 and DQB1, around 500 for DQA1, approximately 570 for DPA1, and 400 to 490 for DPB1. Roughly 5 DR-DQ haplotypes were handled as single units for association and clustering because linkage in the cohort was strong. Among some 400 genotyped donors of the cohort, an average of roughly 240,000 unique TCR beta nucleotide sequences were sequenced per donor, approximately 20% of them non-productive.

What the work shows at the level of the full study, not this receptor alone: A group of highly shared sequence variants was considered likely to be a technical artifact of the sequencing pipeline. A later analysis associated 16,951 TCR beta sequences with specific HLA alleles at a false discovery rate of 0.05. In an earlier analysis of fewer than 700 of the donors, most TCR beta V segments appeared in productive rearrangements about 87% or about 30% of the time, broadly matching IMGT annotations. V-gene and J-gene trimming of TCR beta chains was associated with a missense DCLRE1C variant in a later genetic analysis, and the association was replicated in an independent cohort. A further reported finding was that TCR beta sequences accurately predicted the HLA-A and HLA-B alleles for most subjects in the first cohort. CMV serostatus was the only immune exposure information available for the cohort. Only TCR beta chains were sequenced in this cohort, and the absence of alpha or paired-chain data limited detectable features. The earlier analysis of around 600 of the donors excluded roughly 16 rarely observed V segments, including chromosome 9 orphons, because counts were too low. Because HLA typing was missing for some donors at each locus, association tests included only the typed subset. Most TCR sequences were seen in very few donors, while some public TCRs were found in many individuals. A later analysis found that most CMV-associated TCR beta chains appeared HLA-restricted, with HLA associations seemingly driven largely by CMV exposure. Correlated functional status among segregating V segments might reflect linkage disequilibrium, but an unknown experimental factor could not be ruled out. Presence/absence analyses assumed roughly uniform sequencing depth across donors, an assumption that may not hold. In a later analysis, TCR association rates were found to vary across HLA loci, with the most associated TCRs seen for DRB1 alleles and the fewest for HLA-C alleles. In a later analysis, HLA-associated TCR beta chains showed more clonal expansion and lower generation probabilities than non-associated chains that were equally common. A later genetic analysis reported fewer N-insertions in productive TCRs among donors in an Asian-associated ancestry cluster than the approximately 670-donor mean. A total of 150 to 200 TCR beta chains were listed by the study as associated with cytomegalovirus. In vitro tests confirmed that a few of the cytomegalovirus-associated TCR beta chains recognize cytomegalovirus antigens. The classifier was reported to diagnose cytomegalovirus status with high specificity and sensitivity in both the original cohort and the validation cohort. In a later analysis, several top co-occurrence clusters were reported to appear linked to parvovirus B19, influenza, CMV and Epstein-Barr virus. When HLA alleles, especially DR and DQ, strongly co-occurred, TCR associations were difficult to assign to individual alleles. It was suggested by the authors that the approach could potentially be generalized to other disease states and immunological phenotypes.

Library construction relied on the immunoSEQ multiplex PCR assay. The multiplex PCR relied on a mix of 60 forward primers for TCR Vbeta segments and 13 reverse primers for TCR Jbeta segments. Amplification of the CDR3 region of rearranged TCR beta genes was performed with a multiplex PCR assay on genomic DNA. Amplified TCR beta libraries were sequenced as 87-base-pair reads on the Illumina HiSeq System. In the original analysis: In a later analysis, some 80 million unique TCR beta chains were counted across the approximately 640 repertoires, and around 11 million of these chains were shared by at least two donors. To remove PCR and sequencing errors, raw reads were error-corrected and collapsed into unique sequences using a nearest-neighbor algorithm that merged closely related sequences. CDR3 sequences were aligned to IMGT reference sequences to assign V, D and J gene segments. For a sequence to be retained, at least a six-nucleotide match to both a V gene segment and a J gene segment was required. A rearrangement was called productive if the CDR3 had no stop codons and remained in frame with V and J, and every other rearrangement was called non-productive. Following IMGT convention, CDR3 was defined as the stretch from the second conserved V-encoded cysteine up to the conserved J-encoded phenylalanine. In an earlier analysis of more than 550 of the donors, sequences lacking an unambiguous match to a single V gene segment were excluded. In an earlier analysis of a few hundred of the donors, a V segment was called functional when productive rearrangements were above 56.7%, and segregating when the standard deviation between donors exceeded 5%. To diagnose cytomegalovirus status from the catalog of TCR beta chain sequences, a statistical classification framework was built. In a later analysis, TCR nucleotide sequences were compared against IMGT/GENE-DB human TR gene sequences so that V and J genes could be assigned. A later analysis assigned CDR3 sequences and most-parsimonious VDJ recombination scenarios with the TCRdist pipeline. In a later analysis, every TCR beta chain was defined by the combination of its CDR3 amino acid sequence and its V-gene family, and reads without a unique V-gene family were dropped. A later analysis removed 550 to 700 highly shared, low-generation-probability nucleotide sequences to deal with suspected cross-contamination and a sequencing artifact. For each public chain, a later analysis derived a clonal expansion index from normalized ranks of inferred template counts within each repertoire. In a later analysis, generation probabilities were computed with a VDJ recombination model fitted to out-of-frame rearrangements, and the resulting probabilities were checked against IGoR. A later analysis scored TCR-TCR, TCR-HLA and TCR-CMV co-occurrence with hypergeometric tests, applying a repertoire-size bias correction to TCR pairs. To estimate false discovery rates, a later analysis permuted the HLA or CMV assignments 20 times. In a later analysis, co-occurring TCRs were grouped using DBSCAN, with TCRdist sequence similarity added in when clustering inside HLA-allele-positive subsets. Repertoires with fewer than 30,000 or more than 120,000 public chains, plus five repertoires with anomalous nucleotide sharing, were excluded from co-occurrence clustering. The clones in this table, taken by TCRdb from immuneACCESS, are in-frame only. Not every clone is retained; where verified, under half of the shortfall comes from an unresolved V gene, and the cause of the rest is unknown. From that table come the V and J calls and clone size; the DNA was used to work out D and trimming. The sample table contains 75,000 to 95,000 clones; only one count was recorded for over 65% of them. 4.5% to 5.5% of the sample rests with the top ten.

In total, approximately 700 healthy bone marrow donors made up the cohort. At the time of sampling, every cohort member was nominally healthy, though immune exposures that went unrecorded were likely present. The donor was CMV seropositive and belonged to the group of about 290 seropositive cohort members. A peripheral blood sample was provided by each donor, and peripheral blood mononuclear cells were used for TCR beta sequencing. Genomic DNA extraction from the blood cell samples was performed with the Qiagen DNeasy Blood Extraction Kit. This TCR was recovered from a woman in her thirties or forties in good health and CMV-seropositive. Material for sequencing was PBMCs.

Read as DNA, the sequence is TGTGCCACCGGACAGGGGGGACGCCACGAGACCCAGTACTTC. Its translation reads: CATGQGGRHETQYF. Rearrangement joined TRBV19 to TRBJ2-5; TRBD1 lines up with 10 middle nucleotides. CDR1 and CDR2 were assigned from the germline V gene (reference sequence) as LNHDA and SQIVND. Trimming removed 10 bases from V and 5 bases from J; the gene matches leave 10 bases unexplained. The CDR3 covers 14 residues, taking in both the cysteine and the phenylalanine. Only the CDR3 DNA is retained, 42 bases long and in frame from the first base.